This T cell receptor beta chain was sequenced for a study of blood T cell repertoires in COVID-19. The CDR3 extends over 16 amino acids. V was clipped by 4 bases and J by 7 bases; unmatched bases: 8. Germline V gene sequence: CDR1 SGHTS, CDR2 YDEGEE. The count of this clone is one. Original analysis: Amplification with reference gene primers provided the estimates of nucleated cell counts. The protocol was immunoSEQ multiplex PCR, while the TCRdb copy is restricted to in-frame clones and leaves out a portion. V, J and clone size were drawn from that table, and D and trimming were deduced from the DNA. The sample has 200,000 to 300,000 clones, roughly 86% seen once.

The receptor's source is a man aged 35 to 55 who had recovered from COVID-19. Input material: peripheral blood. The chain links TRBV5-8 to TRBJ1-6; TRBD1 aligns across 10 bases. The CDR3, as DNA: TGTGCCAGCAGCATGAGACAGGGGGCGGGAAATTCACCCCTCCACTTT. This encodes CASSMRQGAGNSPLHF.